This T cell receptor beta chain was found in a study of cytomegalovirus exposure and HLA in healthy donors. As to this clone: The target antigen is unknown. Compared with germline, one end of the junction differs, possibly owing to a read error.

Germline loops: CDR1 SGHRS, CDR2 YFSETQ. The CDR3 spans 15 residues. General study findings and limits: Sequencing probably produced one cluster of sequence variants that were highly shared.

The PCR employed 60 Vbeta primers together with 13 Jbeta primers. Data came from immunoSEQ multiplex PCR; TCRdb stores just in-frame clones and leaves some out. The sample's table shows 170,000 or so clones. J is TRBJ1-5 and V is TRBV5-1; no firm D call. The TCR comes from a man in his thirties or forties in good health and CMV-seronegative. Specimen: PBMCs. This chain's CDR3 is CGSSPVAGGNQPQHF. CDR3 coding DNA: TGCGGCAGCAGCCCGGTGGCAGGTGGCAATCAGCCCCAGCATTTT.